One and the same sample provided the 10 T cell receptor beta chains below, sequenced in a study of a mutant IDH1 vaccine in newly diagnosed glioma. These receptors' targets are unknown. Time point: week 11, during vaccination. Topical imiquimod was applied with each vaccine dose, which held 300 ug of mutant IDH1 20-mer peptide. TCRdb's table, derived via immunoSEQ multiplex PCR, lists solely in-frame clones and lacks some. The sample has about 40,000 clones, over 80% seen once. The sample in question was PBMCs, obtained from a glioma patient whose treatment included an IDH1 peptide vaccine. These receptor sequences come from a middle-aged man with glioma.

The chain carries TRBV28 and TRBJ2-2, with 9 nucleotides matching TRBD2. Germline values: CDR1 MDHEN, CDR2 SYDVKM. Germline trimming cut 7 bases from V and 4 bases from J; bases unmatched to any gene: 7. The CDR3 spans 15 residues. CDR3: CASIPSGTFTGELFF. Here the CDR3 DNA reads TGTGCCAGCATTCCTAGCGGGACTTTCACCGGGGAGCTGTTTTTT.

This clone has just a few counts. This chain links TRBV19 with TRBJ2-5; tentative D call: TRBD2 (6 bases). CDR1 LNHDA and CDR2 SQIVND come from the germline V gene (reference sequence). This CDR3 region has 16 residues. The V gene lost 4 bases and the J gene lost 5 bases, with 20 bases spanning the gap. The CDR3: CASSRGGARGTETQYF. CDR3 DNA sequence: TGTGCCAGTAGTAGAGGAGGGGCTCGGGGGACGGAGACCCAGTACTTC.

As to this clone: The junction and the germline gene differ at one end; a read error may be behind it. J is TRBJ2-7 and V is TRBV7-7; D uncertain. Germline V lookup: CDR1 SSHAT, CDR2 FNYEAQ (reference sequence). The CDR3 contains 13 residues. This CDR3 reads CASSTNPSYEQYF. As DNA, the CDR3 is TGTGCTAGCAGCACTAACCCCTCCTACGAGCAGTACTTC.

The chain employs TRBV14 and TRBJ1-1, with TRBD1 identical over 9 bases. J gave up 5 bases and V 2 bases, and 9 bases lay outside the gene matches. Germline CDR1 SGHDN, CDR2 FVKESK. The CDR3 contains 16 residues. This CDR3 is CASSQSTGGGRTEAFF. The CDR3 region has the DNA TGTGCCAGCAGCCAATCCACAGGGGGCGGCAGGACTGAAGCTTTCTTT.

This rearrangement joins TRBV6-1 to TRBJ2-7, with 7 bases lining up with TRBD1. V lost 6 bases, J lost 1 base, and 9 bases stayed unmatched. CDR1 MNHNS and CDR2 SASEGT come from the germline V gene. The CDR3 totals 15 residues. CDR3 DNA sequence: TGTGCCAGCAGAATGTACCGGGACAGTTCCTACGAGCAGTACTTC. This encodes CASRMYRDSSYEQYF.

This chain connects TRBV19 to TRBJ2-2; TRBD2 agrees at 11 bases. CDR1 is LNHDA, CDR2 SQIVND, per germline (reference sequence). This CDR3 has 16 residues. Trimming cost V 6 bases and J 5 bases; bases outside gene matches: 8. The chain's CDR3 is CASRTTSGSWTGELFF. In nucleotides, the CDR3 is TGTGCCAGTAGGACTACTAGCGGGAGTTGGACCGGGGAGCTGTTTTTT.

This chain uses TRBV7-2 with TRBJ2-2; weak D call: TRBD2 (6 bases). Trimming left V 1 base short and J 0 bases short, with 15 bases between. Germline-derived CDR1 and CDR2 are SGHTA and FQGNSA. CDR3 length equals 18 residues. CDR3: CASSLVGGRGTNTGELFF. CDR3 in DNA: TGTGCCAGCAGCTTAGTTGGGGGACGGGGGACGAACACCGGGGAGCTGTTTTTT.

The chain couples TRBV18 to TRBJ2-3; 9 bases line up with TRBD2. CDR3 length: 15 residues. V lost 3 bases to trimming and J lost 1 base; unmatched junction nucleotides: 2. Germline V gives CDR1 KGHSH, CDR2 LQKENI. The DNA of the CDR3 is TGTGCCAGCTCACCTTGGACTAGCGGCACAGATACGCAGTATTTT. This translates into CASSPWTSGTDTQYF.

This chain joins TRBV29-1 and TRBJ1-2; TRBD1 matches 7 bases. CDR1 SQVTM and CDR2 ANQGSEA come from the germline V gene. Unmatched junction bases numbered 8, after V lost 7 bases and J lost 3 bases. This CDR3 has 13 residues. The CDR3 sequence is CSGATGWDYGYTF. Here the CDR3 DNA reads TGCAGCGGCGCGACAGGGTGGGACTATGGCTACACCTTC.

The chain has TRBV6-5 and TRBJ2-3; D ambiguous. V lost 0 bases and J 2 bases, leaving 6 bases between the germline ends. CDR1 and CDR2 from the germline V gene are MNHEY and SVGAGI. The CDR3 is 14 residues long. CDR3 region: CASSYSRNTDTQYF. For the CDR3, the DNA is TGTGCCAGCAGTTACTCTCGGAACACAGATACGCAGTATTTT.